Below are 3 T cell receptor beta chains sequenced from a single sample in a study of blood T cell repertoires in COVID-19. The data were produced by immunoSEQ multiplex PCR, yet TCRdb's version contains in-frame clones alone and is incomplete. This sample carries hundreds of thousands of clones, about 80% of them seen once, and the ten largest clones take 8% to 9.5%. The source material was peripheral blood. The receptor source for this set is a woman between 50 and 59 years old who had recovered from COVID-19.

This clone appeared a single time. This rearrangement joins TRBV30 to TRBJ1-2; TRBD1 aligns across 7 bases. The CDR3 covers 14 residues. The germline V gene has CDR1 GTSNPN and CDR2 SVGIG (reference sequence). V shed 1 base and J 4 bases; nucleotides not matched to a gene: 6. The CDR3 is CAWSDTTGLYGYTF. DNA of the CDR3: TGTGCCTGGAGTGACACGACAGGGCTCTATGGCTACACCTTC.

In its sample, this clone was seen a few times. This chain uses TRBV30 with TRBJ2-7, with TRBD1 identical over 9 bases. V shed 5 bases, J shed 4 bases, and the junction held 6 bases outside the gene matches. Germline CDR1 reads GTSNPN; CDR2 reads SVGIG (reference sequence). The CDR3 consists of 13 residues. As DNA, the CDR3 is TGTGCCTGGGGAAAACAGGGGGCGTACGAGCAGTACTTC. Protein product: CAWGKQGAYEQYF.

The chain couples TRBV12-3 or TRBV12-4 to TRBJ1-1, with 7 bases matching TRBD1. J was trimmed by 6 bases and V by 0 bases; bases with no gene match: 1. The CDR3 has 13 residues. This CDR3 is CASSLAGGSEAFF. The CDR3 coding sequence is TGTGCCAGCAGTTTAGCAGGGGGCTCTGAAGCTTTCTTT.